This TCR beta chain was found in a study of CD8 T cells in Susac syndrome. Study observations and caveats: It was acknowledged by the study that relatively few individuals were included in its TCR sequencing and HLA analysis.

Sequencing of TCR beta was undertaken in CD8+ and CD4+ T cells derived from blood. Both CD4+ and CD8+ T cells were negatively isolated, and TEMRA cells underwent FACS enrichment. Note on this clonotype: As yet, its antigen is unknown.

This CDR3 comprises 14 residues. Trimming took 2 bases from V and 2 from J, leaving 9 bases between them. After extraction with the RNeasy kit, 0.5 to 1 ug of the RNA was reverse transcribed using random hexamers. The amplification used immunoSEQ multiplex PCR on TCR beta CDR3; it spanned 54 Vbeta and 13 Jbeta. TCRdb ran MiXCR on the immunoSEQ multiplex PCR reads and lists one entry per CDR3 protein. The sample yields about 300,000 distinct CDR3 sequences, approximately 85% seen once. The rearrangement joins TRBV12-3 or TRBV12-4 to TRBJ1-1; possible D gene TRBD1, 5 bases. The specimen sequenced was CD8+ T cells from PBMCs. The sequence was obtained from a human donor with multiple sclerosis. The DNA of the CDR3 is TGTGCCAGCAGTTTAAGGACATCCAACACTGAAGCTTTCTTT. This translates into CASSLRTSNTEAFF.